The 11 T cell receptor beta chains given below trace back to one sample, sequenced in a study of OX40 agonist ivuxolimab in advanced cancers. Some clones are missing from TCRdb's copy, which holds only in-frame ones; the method was immunoSEQ multiplex PCR. The sample lists around 58,000 clones, about 87% occurring once. The source was CD4+ or CD8+ T cells sorted from blood, collected in a trial of the OX40 agonist ivuxolimab. The receptors stem from an adult with an advanced solid tumor such as melanoma, head and neck, liver or kidney cancer.

The V gene is TRBV6-1, the J gene TRBJ2-1; 10 bases fit TRBD1. The CDR3 has 15 amino acids. CDR1 is MNHNS and CDR2 is SASEGT in the germline V gene. The ends lost 8 bases at V and 2 bases at J; junction bases unmatched: 6. The CDR3 nucleotides are TGTGCCAGCGGGCGCGGGACAGGGGCCTACAATGAGCAGTTCTTC. Translating it yields CASGRGTGAYNEQFF.

The genes are TRBV4-1 and TRBJ2-5, with 11 bases fitting TRBD2. The DNA end is a closer match to TRBJ2-7, so the J assignment may be wrong. The CDR3 is 18 amino acids. Germline CDR1 and CDR2: MGHRA and YSYEKL. This chain's CDR3 is CASSQGLAGGHSSYEQYF. For the CDR3, the DNA is TGCGCCAGCAGCCAAGGGCTAGCGGGAGGCCATTCCAGCTACGAGCAGTACTTC.

This clone was seen a few times. This chain joins TRBV5-8 and TRBJ2-1, with D possibly being TRBD2 (5 bases). Germline CDR1 is SGHTS and CDR2 is YDEGEE. The CDR3 has 15 amino acids. Trimming took 6 bases from V and 7 from J, leaving 20 bases between them. The CDR3 loop reads CASTKTGYPGNEQFF. CDR3 in DNA: TGTGCCAGCACCAAGACGGGCTATCCGGGGAATGAGCAGTTCTTC.

The chain has TRBV10-3 and TRBJ1-1; D not resolved. Between the trimmed V and J ends, which lost 3 bases and 5 bases, there was a span of 13 bases. This CDR3 contains 14 residues. Germline assignment: CDR1 ENHRY and CDR2 SYGVKD. CDR3 sequence: CAISDENWRTEAFF. The DNA of the CDR3 is TGTGCCATCAGTGACGAGAATTGGAGAACTGAAGCTTTCTTT.

The rearrangement uses TRBV7-9 and TRBJ2-1; 7 bases line up with TRBD2. Losses at the gene ends were 6 bases for V and 0 bases for J; bases not matched to a gene: 5. Germline CDR1 and CDR2: SEHNR and FQNEAQ (reference sequence). The CDR3 consists of 15 residues. The DNA for the CDR3 is TGTGCCAGCAGTTTAAGCGGGGACTCCTACAATGAGCAGTTCTTC. Translation gives CASSLSGDSYNEQFF. Using reference TRBV7-9 and TRBJ2-1 for the parts outside the CDR3, the full variable domain is DTGVSQNPRHKITKRGQNVTFRCDPISEHNRLYWYRQTLGQGPEFLTYFQNEAQLEKSRLLSDRFSAERPKGSFSTLEIQRTEQGDSAMYLCASSLSGDSYNEQFFGPGTRLTVL.

CDR3 region: CASSLDRGRETQYF. CDR3 in DNA: TGTGCCAGCAGCTTGGACAGGGGCCGCGAGACCCAGTACTTC. The chain carries TRBV5-8 and TRBJ2-5; 7 nucleotides align to TRBD1. Germline CDR1 and CDR2: SGHTS and YDEGEE. The trim removed 0 bases at V and 5 bases at J, leaving 4 bases unmatched. The CDR3 extends over 14 amino acids. The variable domain in full, with the rest retrieved from reference TRBV5-8 and TRBJ2-5, is EAGVTQSPTHLIKTRGQQATLRCSPISGHTSVYWYQQALGLGLQFLLWYDEGEERNRGNFPPRFSGRQFPNYSSELNVNALELEDSALYLCASSLDRGRETQYFGPGTRLLVL.

The chain combines TRBV30 with TRBJ2-3; 9 positions match TRBD2. This CDR3 is built from 15 residues. Per germline, CDR1 GTSNPN and CDR2 SVGIG (reference sequence). The J segment lost 2 bases and the V segment lost 0 bases, leaving 3 bases of the junction unmatched. The CDR3 protein is CAWSVGGGDTDTQYF. CDR3 sequence (DNA): TGTGCCTGGAGTGTTGGCGGGGGGGACACAGATACGCAGTATTTT. Using reference TRBV30 and TRBJ2-3 for the parts outside the CDR3, the full variable domain is SQTIHQWPATLVQPVGSPLSLECTVEGTSNPNLYWYRQAAGRGLQLLFYSVGIGQISSEVPQNLSASRPQDRQFILSSKKLLLSDSGFYLCAWSVGGGDTDTQYFGPGTRLTVL.

The chain links TRBV19 to TRBJ1-2, with TRBD1 as a possible D gene (5 bases). Trimming removed 7 bases from V and 4 bases from J, with 13 bases in between. Germline values: CDR1 LNHDA, CDR2 SQIVND (reference sequence). The CDR3 length is 13 residues. The CDR3 sequence is CASNPQGPYGYTF. DNA of the CDR3: TGTGCCAGTAACCCCCAGGGACCCTATGGCTACACCTTC.

The chain uses TRBV5-4 and TRBJ2-5; 9 bases are a match to TRBD1. In germline, CDR1 is SGHNT, CDR2 YYREEE (reference sequence). Trimming cost V 4 bases and J 0 bases; bases outside gene matches: 7. The CDR3 sequence is 16 residues long. CDR3 in DNA: TGTGCCAGCAGCGTAAGGACAGGGGCCAACCAAGAGACCCAGTACTTC. Its translation is CASSVRTGANQETQYF.

The chain links TRBV5-6 to TRBJ1-2, with D perhaps TRBD1 (5 bases). The CDR3 has 11 residues. In germline, CDR1 is SGHDT, CDR2 YYEEEE. V shed 2 bases and J shed 6 bases, with 5 bases lying between them. CDR3 coding DNA: TGTGCCAGCAGCTTCAGGGATGGCTACACCTTC. The encoded protein is CASSFRDGYTF.

V and J are TRBV6-5 and TRBJ2-2; tentatively, D is TRBD2 (6 bases). Per the germline V gene, CDR1 is MNHEY and CDR2 is SVGAGI. V gave up 0 bases and J gave up 5 bases, with 13 bases separating them. This CDR3 contains 16 residues. The CDR3 DNA reads as TGTGCCAGCAGTTACTCACAACTGGGGGGAACCGGGGAGCTGTTTTTT. It is translated as CASSYSQLGGTGELFF.